This T cell receptor (beta chain) derives from a study of Graves' ophthalmopathy and Graves' hyperthyroidism. Amplification from RNA transcripts yielded the TCR beta CDR3 regions. First-round RT-PCR with HTBI primers preceded a second-round multiplex PCR. TCRdb reprocessed the multiplex PCR reads via MiXCR and lists one record per CDR3 protein. The data show under 250,000 distinct CDR3 sequences, with about 22% seen just once and approximately 39% held by the top ten. V was clipped by 3 bases and J by 5 bases, with 16 bases between them. The CDR3 has 14 amino acids. The germline V gene encodes CDR1 DFQATT and CDR2 SNEGSKA (reference sequence). This clonotype was counted many times. In this cohort, patients with other autoimmune diseases, uncontrolled infections, pregnancy or lactation were excluded.

The chain links TRBV20-1 to TRBJ2-5, with a weak D call TRBD2 (5 bases). Material: peripheral blood. This TCR was recovered from a woman in her forties or fifties with Graves' ophthalmopathy. For the CDR3, the DNA is TGCAGTGCTAGGGACTTTCGAAGGAGGGAGACCCAGTACTTC. It specifies CSARDFRRRETQYF.